The 10 T cell receptor beta chains in this list originate from one sample, sequenced in a study of CD8 T cells in Susac syndrome. An amount of RNA that ranged from roughly 0.45 to 1 ug was reverse transcribed with random hexamers. TCRdb reanalysed the immunoSEQ multiplex PCR reads using MiXCR and keeps one entry per CDR3 protein. The profile covers about 190,000 distinct CDR3 sequences, with about 91% appearing a single time and about 0.1% taken by the ten largest. Sequencing was done on a sample of CD4+ T cells from PBMCs. The receptor source for this set is a human donor with Susac syndrome.

The CDR3 sequence: CASSLSVGTPNTEAFF. The CDR3, as DNA: TGTGCCAGCAGTTTATCTGTAGGCACCCCGAACACTGAAGCTTTCTTT. The genes are TRBV28 and TRBJ1-1; no firm D call. The germline V and J ends were trimmed by 1 base and 1 base, with 13 bases remaining between them. CDR3 length: 16 residues. CDR1 is MDHEN, CDR2 SYDVKM, per germline.

The chain recombines TRBV3-1 with TRBJ2-7; no reliable D call. V gave up 4 bases and J gave up 7 bases, with 11 bases separating them. Germline-derived CDR1 and CDR2 are LGHDT and YNNKEL (reference sequence). This CDR3 has 12 residues. In nucleotides, the CDR3 is TGTGCCAGCAGCCGGGGTTTGGGTGAGCAGTACTTC. Translation gives CASSRGLGEQYF.

V gene TRBV4-2 combines with J gene TRBJ2-1; 13 bases agree with TRBD2. Germline values: CDR1 LGHNA, CDR2 YNFKEQ. The CDR3 contains 15 residues. V lost 3 bases to trimming and J lost 6 bases; unmatched junction nucleotides: 2. CDR3 sequence (DNA): TGTGCCAGCAGCCAGGGGACTAGCGGGACCAATGAGCAGTTCTTC. Amino acids: CASSQGTSGTNEQFF.

The chain carries TRBV19 and TRBJ2-7, with D tentatively TRBD1 (7 bases). The germline V gene has CDR1 LNHDA and CDR2 SQIVND (reference sequence). CDR3 length: 14 amino acids. V was shortened by 6 bases and J by 5 bases, with 17 bases between the two germline ends. Here the CDR3 DNA reads TGTGCCAGTAGCCGAGGGGGCGGGGCGAACGAGCAGTACTTC. Protein sequence: CASSRGGGANEQYF.

This CDR3 is CASSQEGQGASYNSPLHF. The CDR3 DNA is TGCGCCAGCAGCCAAGAGGGTCAGGGGGCTTCCTATAATTCACCCCTCCACTTT. This chain connects TRBV4-1 to TRBJ1-6; TRBD1 agrees at 8 bases. This CDR3 region has 18 residues. After removal of 0 bases from V and 1 base from J, the junction contained 5 bases not matched to a gene. Per germline, CDR1 MGHRA and CDR2 YSYEKL.

V and J are TRBV30 and TRBJ1-5; 8 nucleotides line up with TRBD1. Germline V lookup: CDR1 GTSNPN, CDR2 SVGIG (reference sequence). Germline trimming cut 2 bases from V and 7 bases from J; bases unmatched to any gene: 7. This CDR3 comprises 14 residues. CDR3 sequence: CAWSHSGGRQPQHF. CDR3 DNA sequence: TGTGCCTGGAGTCACTCAGGGGGCCGGCAGCCCCAGCATTTT. Supplemented by reference TRBV30 and TRBJ1-5, the full variable domain reads SQTIHQWPATLVQPVGSPLSLECTVEGTSNPNLYWYRQAAGRGLQLLFYSVGIGQISSEVPQNLSASRPQDRQFILSSKKLLLSDSGFYLCAWSHSGGRQPQHFGDGTRLSIL.

The V and J genes are TRBV5-1 and TRBJ2-1; tentatively, D is TRBD1 (5 bases). This CDR3 spans 14 amino acids. The V and J ends lost 6 bases and 2 bases respectively, with 12 bases between them. The germline CDR1 and CDR2 sequences are SGHRS and YFSETQ. CDR3 region: CASTLGRAYNEQFF. Here the CDR3 DNA reads TGCGCCAGCACCCTTGGCAGGGCCTACAATGAGCAGTTCTTC.

The V gene is TRBV30, the J gene TRBJ1-1; the match to TRBD1 covers 11 bases. J lost 4 bases, V lost 8 bases, and 3 bases had no gene match. Germline V gives CDR1 GTSNPN, CDR2 SVGIG (reference sequence). This CDR3 region has 12 residues. CDR3 residues: CAGQGAGTEAFF. The CDR3 coding sequence is TGTGCCGGACAGGGGGCTGGCACTGAAGCTTTCTTT.

The rearrangement links TRBV6-1 to TRBJ2-7; D is unresolved. Germline V gene sequence: CDR1 MNHNS, CDR2 SASEGT. Trimming stripped 6 bases from V and 3 bases from J, with 21 bases between. CDR3 length equals 16 residues. This chain's CDR3 is CASRLSAWHGDYEQYF. For the CDR3, the DNA is TGTGCCAGCAGGCTATCTGCGTGGCACGGAGACTACGAGCAGTACTTC.

The chain combines TRBV30 with TRBJ1-2; no reliable D call. Trimming took 1 base from V and 3 from J, leaving 12 bases between them. The CDR3 contains 14 residues. Looked up from germline, CDR1 is GTSNPN and CDR2 is SVGIG (reference sequence). CDR3 in amino acids: CAWSAKGRYYGYTF. CDR3 bases: TGTGCCTGGAGTGCAAAAGGGCGATACTATGGCTACACCTTC.